One and the same sample provided the 22 T cell receptor beta chains below, sequenced in a study of control samples from healthy donors and cancer patients. Data came from immunoSEQ multiplex PCR; TCRdb stores just in-frame clones and leaves some out. The profile shows 75,000 to 80,000 clones, about nine tenths of them singletons. Sequencing was done on a sample of PBMCs. The receptors were sampled from a woman aged 50 to 60 with colorectal cancer.

V and J are TRBV5-6 and TRBJ1-2; D is uncertain. The germline CDR1 and CDR2 sequences are SGHDT and YYEEEE. Trimming removed 2 bases at V and 7 bases at J, with 12 bases between. The CDR3 length is 13 residues. Here the CDR3 reads CASSLSSGVGYTF. The CDR3 region has the DNA TGTGCCAGCAGCTTAAGCTCTGGGGTTGGCTACACCTTC.

CDR3 protein: CASSLVAGGSYEQYV. DNA of the CDR3: TGTGCCAGCAGCTTAGTGGCGGGGGGATCCTACGAGCAGTACGTC. The chain recombines TRBV7-2 with TRBJ2-7; TRBD2 aligns across 8 bases. Trimming took 1 base from V and 1 from J; bases not matched to a gene: 3. Germline lookup yields CDR1 SGHTA and CDR2 FQGNSA. The CDR3 is 15 amino acids.

The J gene is TRBJ1-6, the V gene TRBV5-1; 8 positions match TRBD1. From germline, CDR1 is SGHRS and CDR2 YFSETQ. The ends lost 2 bases at V and 1 base at J; junction bases unmatched: 2. The CDR3 has 16 residues. CDR3: CASSLQGESYNSPLHF. The DNA for the CDR3 is TGCGCCAGCAGCTTACAGGGGGAGTCCTATAATTCACCCCTCCACTTT.

The chain joins TRBV7-9 to TRBJ1-2; 8 bases match TRBD1. J gave up 8 bases and V 1 base, and 3 bases lay outside the gene matches. There are 13 residues in the CDR3. CDR1 is SEHNR, CDR2 FQNEAQ, per germline (reference sequence). CDR3 loop: CASSLVTGVGYTF. CDR3 sequence (DNA): TGTGCCAGCAGCTTAGTGACAGGGGTCGGCTACACCTTC.

This chain uses TRBV21-1 with TRBJ1-1. TRBV21-1 counts as a pseudogene. The length of the CDR3 is 16 residues. CDR3 sequence: CAEDSTRAIINTEAFF. The CDR3 DNA sequence: TGTGCCGAGGATTCGACCCGGGCGATAATCAACACTGAAGCTTTCTTT.

The genes are TRBV5-1 and TRBJ2-3; a weak D match, TRBD2 (6 bases). Germline V gene lookup returns CDR1 SGHRS and CDR2 YFSETQ. V was shortened by 4 bases and J by 11 bases, with 20 bases between the two germline ends. CDR3 length: 14 residues. The CDR3 DNA reads as TGCGCCAGCAGCCCCTACTTAGGCGGGGCTGAGCAGTATTTT. Amino acids: CASSPYLGGAEQYF.

The J gene is TRBJ1-2, the V gene TRBV6-1; the match to TRBD1 covers 8 bases. CDR1 MNHNS and CDR2 SASEGT come from the germline V gene. Losses at the gene ends were 3 bases for V and 4 bases for J; bases not matched to a gene: 4. There are 14 residues in the CDR3. As DNA, the CDR3 is TGTGCCAGCAGTGAGGACAGGGAGGTCTATGGCTACACCTTC. Its translation: CASSEDREVYGYTF.

As regards this clone: Sequence at one end of the junction differs from germline and may be a read error. The rearrangement links TRBV10-3 to TRBJ1-4; TRBD1 aligns across 8 bases. The CDR3 spans 13 residues. Germline V gene sequence: CDR1 ENHRY, CDR2 SYGVKD. This CDR3 reads CATQGADNEKLVF. DNA of the CDR3: TGTGCCACCCAGGGGGCAGATAATGAAAAACTGGTTTTT.

J is TRBJ1-2 and V is TRBV9, with TRBD1 as a possible D gene (6 bases). Germline V gives CDR1 SGDLS, CDR2 YYNGEE. V lost 4 bases and J 2 bases, leaving 9 bases between the germline ends. The length of the CDR3 is 13 residues. CDR3 DNA sequence: TGTGCCAGCAGCCCAGACAGGAACTATGGCTACACCTTC. As protein: CASSPDRNYGYTF.

The chain links TRBV6-5 to TRBJ1-5; TRBD1 aligns across 7 bases. Germline lookup yields CDR1 MNHEY and CDR2 SVGAGI. The J segment lost 6 bases and the V segment lost 6 bases, leaving 11 bases of the junction unmatched. This CDR3 is built from 15 residues. DNA for the CDR3: TGTGCCAGCAGCCCCCGGGGCCAGGGGGGTCAGCCCCAGCATTTT. Protein sequence: CASSPRGQGGQPQHF.

The V call is TRBV10-2, the J call TRBJ2-2; 8 bases fit TRBD1. The CDR3 runs to 14 residues. From germline, CDR1 is WSHSY and CDR2 SAAADI. The V gene end was trimmed by 8 bases and the J gene end by 4 bases; junction bases not matched to a gene: 6. The DNA of the CDR3 is TGCGCCAGCGCGGACAGGGTCCTCACCGGGGAGCTGTTTTTT. Translated: CASADRVLTGELFF.

The V call is TRBV6-5, the J call TRBJ2-3, with a weak D call TRBD1 (6 bases). The V gene lost 5 bases and the J gene lost 4 bases, with 10 bases spanning the gap. The CDR3 runs to 13 residues. Germline V gives CDR1 MNHEY, CDR2 SVGAGI. Here the CDR3 reads CASSHTGSDTQYF. DNA for the CDR3: TGTGCCAGCAGTCACACAGGGTCAGATACGCAGTATTTT.

This clone was observed a few times. The chain links TRBV4-3 to TRBJ2-6; possibly TRBD1 for D (5 bases). The CDR3 extends over 17 amino acids. The germline gives CDR1 LGHNA, CDR2 YSLEER. CDR3 in amino acids: CPRRRDSQGTGANVLTF. The CDR3 DNA follows: TGCCCCCGCCGCCGAGACTCTCAGGGCACCGGGGCCAACGTCCTGACTTTC.

This sequence joins TRBV2 and TRBJ1-2, with 10 bases fitting TRBD1. Per germline, CDR1 SNHLY and CDR2 FYNNEI. The length of the CDR3 is 14 residues. With V trimmed by 7 bases and J by 8 bases, 10 bases remained unmatched. The CDR3 bases are TGTGCCAGCACCCTGGACAGGGGGATTGAAGGCTACACCTTC. It translates to CASTLDRGIEGYTF.

The J gene is TRBJ1-1, the V gene TRBV30; D is perhaps TRBD1 (6 bases). Germline CDR1 reads GTSNPN; CDR2 reads SVGIG (reference sequence). V lost 4 bases to trimming and J lost 4 bases, with 10 bases between them. There are 12 residues in the CDR3. The CDR3 nucleotides are TGTGCCTGGAAGGGGGTGAGCACTGAAGCTTTCTTT. As protein: CAWKGVSTEAFF.

This chain uses TRBV28 with TRBJ1-1, with no clear D. From germline, CDR1 is MDHEN and CDR2 SYDVKM. V dropped 3 bases and J dropped 0 bases, with 11 bases sitting between them. The CDR3 totals 15 residues. DNA for the CDR3: TGTGCCAGCAGTTTGGGCTCCCCAATGAACACTGAAGCTTTCTTT. Translated: CASSLGSPMNTEAFF.

Of note for this clone: Other nucleotide sequences in the sample specify the same CDR3. The V call is TRBV19, the J call TRBJ2-1, with D perhaps matching TRBD1 (5 bases). Germline V gene lookup returns CDR1 LNHDA and CDR2 SQIVND (reference sequence). The V end lost 2 bases, the J end lost 0 bases, and 5 bases lay between the germline ends. The CDR3 has 14 amino acids. The DNA for the CDR3 is TGTGCCAGTAGTATAACAGGCTCCTACAATGAGCAGTTCTTC. Its translation: CASSITGSYNEQFF.

The rearrangement joins TRBV27 to TRBJ2-1, with 9 bases fitting TRBD2. The junction had 7 bases not matched to a gene; V was cut back by 6 bases and J by 7 bases. This CDR3 is 14 amino acids long. Germline values: CDR1 MNHEY, CDR2 SMNVEV (reference sequence). CDR3 residues: CASSRLAERNEQFF. The DNA of the CDR3 is TGTGCCAGCAGCAGACTAGCGGAAAGGAATGAGCAGTTCTTC.

The rearrangement uses TRBV7-3 and TRBJ2-1, with 8 bases matching TRBD1. Per germline, CDR1 SGHTA and CDR2 FQGTGA. This CDR3 comprises 14 residues. The V segment lost 2 bases and the J segment 6 bases; nucleotides outside the gene matches: 3. The CDR3 here is CASSLGQGGNEQFF. The CDR3 coding sequence is TGTGCCAGCAGCTTAGGACAGGGTGGCAATGAGCAGTTCTTC.

V is TRBV7-3 and J is TRBJ1-1; the D is unclear. In germline, CDR1 is SGHTA, CDR2 FQGTGA. The CDR3 contains 14 residues. Trimming pared 4 bases from V and 2 bases from J, leaving 11 bases between. CDR3 DNA sequence: TGTGCCAGCAGCTCACAAGGTAGCAACACTGAAGCTTTCTTT. Encoded protein: CASSSQGSNTEAFF.

The V gene is TRBV6-6, the J gene TRBJ2-2; TRBD2 agrees at 10 bases. With V trimmed by 6 bases and J by 0 bases, 1 base remained unmatched. This CDR3 region has 15 residues. Germline assignment: CDR1 MNHNY and CDR2 SVGAGI (reference sequence). The CDR3 DNA sequence: TGTGCCAGCAGGACTAGCGGGTCGAACACCGGGGAGCTGTTTTTT. This gives the protein CASRTSGSNTGELFF.

In this sample, this clone turned up once. CDR3 amino acids: CASTLSPGHGGELFF. DNA of the CDR3: TGTGCCAGCACGCTATCACCGGGTCACGGCGGGGAGCTGTTTTTT. V usage is TRBV6-5 and J usage is TRBJ2-2; D remains unclear. Trimming left V 7 bases short and J 7 bases short, with 19 bases between. This CDR3 comprises 15 residues. Germline values: CDR1 MNHEY, CDR2 SVGAGI.